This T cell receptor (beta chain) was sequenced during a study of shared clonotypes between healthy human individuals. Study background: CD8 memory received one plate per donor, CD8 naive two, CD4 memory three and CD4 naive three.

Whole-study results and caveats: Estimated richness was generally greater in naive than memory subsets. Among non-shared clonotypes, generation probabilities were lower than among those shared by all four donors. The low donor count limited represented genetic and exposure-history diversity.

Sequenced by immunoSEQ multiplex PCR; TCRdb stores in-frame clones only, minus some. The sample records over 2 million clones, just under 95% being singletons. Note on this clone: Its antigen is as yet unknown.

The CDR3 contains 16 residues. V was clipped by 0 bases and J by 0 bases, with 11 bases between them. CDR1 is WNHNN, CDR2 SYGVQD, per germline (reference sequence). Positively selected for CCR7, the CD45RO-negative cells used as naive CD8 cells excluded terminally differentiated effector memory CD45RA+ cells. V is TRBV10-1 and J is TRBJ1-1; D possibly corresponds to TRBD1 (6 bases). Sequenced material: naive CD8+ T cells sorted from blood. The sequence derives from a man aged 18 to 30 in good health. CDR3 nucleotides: TGCGCCAGCAGTGAGTCAGGGGGGTTCATGAACACTGAAGCTTTCTTT. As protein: CASSESGGFMNTEAFF.